This T cell receptor beta chain was identified in a study of T cell repertoires in cytomegalovirus infection. This clonotype was seen a handful of times. CDR3 length: 17 residues. Trimming cost V 2 bases and J 0 bases, with 14 bases left between them. One entry per CDR3 protein results from TCRdb running MiXCR on the reads. Found here are 630,000 or so distinct CDR3 sequences, roughly 26% of them singletons; the top ten hold less than 10%. The chain links TRBV12-3 or TRBV12-4 to TRBJ2-1; D unresolved. This receptor was identified in a human donor in good health (CMV status not recorded). Some clones in this sample may be carry-over from other donors' samples. Sequencing input: CD8+ T cells from PBMCs. CDR3 amino acids: CASSLKSPLSSYNEQFF. In DNA form, the CDR3 reads TGTGCCAGCAGTTTAAAGTCTCCCCTGAGCTCCTACAATGAGCAGTTCTTC.